This T cell receptor beta chain was profiled in a study of a mutant IDH1 vaccine in newly diagnosed glioma. This table comes from immunoSEQ multiplex PCR, and its TCRdb copy is limited to in-frame clones, with some not included. Among 20,000 to 25,000 clones listed, under 85% were seen once. Concerning this clone itself: The DNA is left out, because the CDR3 cannot be placed on it with certainty; the CDR3 is given as TCRdb lists it.

Noted time point: baseline, week 1 (first vaccination visit). Treatment: pre-vaccination baseline after standard-of-care therapy. Counting both end residues, the CDR3 totals 17 amino acids. CDR1 is SGHNT and CDR2 is YYREEE in the germline V gene (reference sequence). This rearrangement joins TRBV5-4 to TRBJ2-7; the table's TRBD2 call for D was not verified on the DNA. This clonotype was obtained from a man in his forties with glioma. The starting material was PBMCs, obtained from a glioma patient treated with radiotherapy, temozolomide or both. The chain's CDR3 is CASSNGLARSGGQYFGF.